These T cell receptor beta chains were read from a single sample in a study of Ad26.COV2.S vaccination and SARS-CoV-2 variants. Assay: immunoSEQ multiplex PCR; the TCRdb copy retains only in-frame clones and omits some. The sample gives around 450,000 clones, over 75% of which show up once; 12% is in the top ten. Material: peripheral blood, obtained in a trial of Ad26.COV2.S vaccine versus placebo. Receptor source: a person aged 18-65 years who received the Ad26.COV2.S COVID-19 vaccine or a placebo. CDR3s leave out the opening cysteine and the closing phenylalanine or tryptophan. The D gene is left open where the match is weak.

V gene	J gene	D gene	CDR3 protein
TRBV2	TRBJ1-4	TRBD1	ASSAFGTGGEKLF
TRBV6-6	TRBJ2-7	NA	ASSYSASETYEQY
TRBV19	TRBJ2-7	NA	ASAPGLASSEQY
TRBV11-2	TRBJ2-1	TRBD2	ASSKAGGPSEQF
TRBV7-2	TRBJ2-1	TRBD2	ASSVGGLSYNEQF
TRBV20-1	TRBJ1-2	NA	SALNYGYT
TRBV19	TRBJ1-2	NA	ASSLQGNGYT
TRBV6-2/TRBV6-3	TRBJ2-1	TRBD2	ASSLAGGNNEQF
TRBV7-9	TRBJ2-7	TRBD1	ASSSPVWDRGVYEQY
TRBV5-1	TRBJ2-6	TRBD1	ASSLLGRGQGTGANVLT
TRBV10-3	TRBJ2-2	TRBD1	AIRRDREYTGELF
TRBV6-1	TRBJ1-5	TRBD1	ASSVGQGVSVRPQH
TRBV5-3	TRBJ1-1	NA	ARSSRGNTEAF
TRBV11-3	TRBJ2-2	NA	ASSLVGGRPTGELF
TRBV29-1	TRBJ2-6	NA	SVTGQTSGANVLT
TRBV6-5	TRBJ2-7	NA	ASSWSGPYEQY
TRBV30	TRBJ2-2	NA	AWVDGSVGLGELF
TRBV5-1	TRBJ2-7	TRBD2	ASSSGPSYEQY
TRBV5-4	TRBJ1-2	NA	ASSLDRWGGYT
TRBV2	TRBJ2-3	NA	ASSMDYTDTQY
TRBV15	TRBJ1-1	NA	ATSRDPLAGTEAF
TRBV10-3	TRBJ1-4	TRBD1	AISAGTAEKLF
TRBV30	TRBJ2-7	TRBD1	AWSKTGGPLTEQY
TRBV24-1	TRBJ2-3	NA	ATSDREDTQY
TRBV4-3	TRBJ1-2	NA	ASSQDAGLYGYT
TRBV12-3/TRBV12-4	TRBJ1-1	NA	ATLRDTEAF
TRBV6-5	TRBJ2-7	NA	ASSYHNDGSYEQY
TRBV2	TRBJ2-7	NA	ASSEDSGGKLYEQY